This TCR beta chain was sequenced during a study of cytomegalovirus exposure and HLA in healthy donors. Study information: In a previous analysis, nearly 120 million unique TCR beta sequences were found from roughly 180 million T cells.

This clone was seen a handful of times. Its antigen is as yet unknown. The PCR employed 60 Vbeta primers together with 13 Jbeta primers. The data were produced by immunoSEQ multiplex PCR, yet TCRdb's version contains in-frame clones alone and is incomplete. The sample yields about 57,000 clones, about 83% seen once. General observations from the study: Apparent HLA restriction characterized most CMV-associated TCR beta chains in a later analysis. As immune exposure information, only CMV serostatus was available.

Deletions cut 4 bases from V and 2 bases from J, with 15 bases between. The CDR3 consists of 15 residues. Germline CDR1 and CDR2: SGDLS and YYNGEE. Sequencing was done on a sample of PBMCs. The genes are TRBV9 and TRBJ1-2; no firm D call. This TCR was recovered from a man aged 25-40 years in good health and CMV-seronegative. The CDR3 spells CASSPTPTPNYGYTF. CDR3 DNA sequence: TGTGCCAGCAGCCCAACCCCGACACCGAACTATGGCTACACCTTC. The complete variable domain, with remaining parts taken from reference TRBV9 and TRBJ1-2, reads DSGVTQTPKHLITATGQRVTLRCSPRSGDLSVYWYQQSLDQGLQFLIQYYNGEERAKGNILERFSAQQFPDLHSELNLSSLELGDSALYFCASSPTPTPNYGYTFGSGTRLTVV.